The present T cell receptor beta chain was sequenced within a study of technical replicates of blood from several donors. The CDR3 contains 14 residues. V lost 0 bases to trimming and J lost 1 base, with 6 bases between them. CDR1 SGHVS and CDR2 FQNEAQ come from the germline V gene. Some clones are missing from TCRdb's copy, which holds only in-frame ones; the method was immunoSEQ multiplex PCR. This table holds 62,000 or so clones, 80% to 90% found once. The rearrangement links TRBV7-8 to TRBJ1-1; no definite D call. The material sequenced was PBMCs. The sequence came from a human donor in good health. Some clones in this sample may be carry-over from other donors' samples. CDR3 sequence: CASSLASGNTEAFF. CDR3 nucleotides: TGTGCCAGCAGCTTAGCCTCAGGGAACACTGAAGCTTTCTTT. Looking up the rest from reference TRBV7-8 and TRBJ1-1 gives the full variable domain: GAGVSQSPRYKVAKRGQDVALRCDPISGHVSLFWYQQALGQGPEFLTYFQNEAQLDKSGLPSDRFFAERPEGSVSTLKIQRTQQEDSAVYLCASSLASGNTEAFFGQGTRLTVV.